The next 9 T cell receptor beta chains were all read from a single sample in a study of blood T cell repertoires in COVID-19. Sequenced by immunoSEQ multiplex PCR; TCRdb stores in-frame clones only, minus some. The table includes around 210,000 clones, approximately 91% detected once. The sequenced sample consisted of peripheral blood. The receptor source for this set is a man aged 50 to 59 with COVID-19, enrolled during active disease.

The V call is TRBV9, the J call TRBJ2-1; 8 nucleotides line up with TRBD2. The length of the CDR3 is 14 residues. The V gene end was trimmed by 0 bases and the J gene end by 6 bases; junction bases not matched to a gene: 2. The germline V gene encodes CDR1 SGDLS and CDR2 YYNGEE. In nucleotides, the CDR3 is TGTGCCAGCAGCGTAGTAGCGGGGTCCAATGAGCAGTTCTTC. It is translated as CASSVVAGSNEQFF.

The J gene is TRBJ1-3, the V gene TRBV7-3, with 10 bases that match TRBD1. V lost 5 bases to trimming and J lost 4 bases; unmatched junction nucleotides: 5. The CDR3 loop spans 15 amino acids. Germline V gene sequence: CDR1 SGHTA, CDR2 FQGTGA. The CDR3 loop is CASSQGTGAGNTIYF. The CDR3 bases are TGTGCCAGCAGCCAAGGGACAGGGGCGGGAAACACCATATATTTT.

This chain links TRBV14 with TRBJ1-5, with 7 bases that match TRBD1. Germline CDR1 is SGHDN and CDR2 is FVKESK. This CDR3 spans 18 amino acids. With 0 bases clipped from V and 4 bases from J, the junction kept 12 bases outside the gene matches. The DNA of the CDR3 is TGTGCCAGCAGCCAAGATGCCCCCGACAGGGAGAAAAATCAGCCCCAGCATTTT. It yields the protein CASSQDAPDREKNQPQHF. Together with reference TRBV14 and TRBJ1-5, the CDR3 gives the full variable domain: EAGVTQFPSHSVIEKGQTVTLRCDPISGHDNLYWYRRVMGKEIKFLLHFVKESKQDESGMPNNRFLAERTGGTYSTLKVQPAELEDSGVYFCASSQDAPDREKNQPQHFGDGTRLSIL.

The chain has TRBV19 and TRBJ2-1; 13 nucleotides agree with TRBD2. The CDR3 spans 16 residues. Looked up from germline, CDR1 is LNHDA and CDR2 is SQIVND (reference sequence). V lost 3 bases and J lost 6; bases outside the gene matches: 5. The chain's CDR3 is CASSMWTSGGVNEQFF. CDR3 sequence (DNA): TGTGCCAGTAGTATGTGGACTAGCGGGGGCGTCAATGAGCAGTTCTTC.

V and J are TRBV29-1 and TRBJ2-7; 7 bases are shared with TRBD1. This CDR3 comprises 13 residues. After removal of 4 bases from V and 5 bases from J, the junction contained 8 bases not matched to a gene. Germline V gives CDR1 SQVTM, CDR2 ANQGSEA. The CDR3 here is CSVVRAQGDEQYF. For the CDR3, the DNA is TGCAGCGTTGTAAGGGCTCAGGGGGACGAGCAGTACTTC.

V usage is TRBV27 and J usage is TRBJ2-1; 8 bases align to TRBD2. Germline V gene lookup returns CDR1 MNHEY and CDR2 SMNVEV (reference sequence). V shed 6 bases, J shed 1 base, and the junction held 2 bases outside the gene matches. The CDR3 has 14 amino acids. The DNA for the CDR3 is TGTGCCAGCAGGGAGCGGGGGTCCTACAATGAGCAGTTCTTC. Its translation is CASRERGSYNEQFF.

Here the CDR3 DNA reads TGTGCCAGCAGCGTAGACTTCTCTGGAAACACCATATATTTT. Its translation: CASSVDFSGNTIYF. This chain uses TRBV9 with TRBJ1-3, with D uncertain. Germline V CDR1 and CDR2: SGDLS, YYNGEE. There are 14 residues in the CDR3. Trimming removed 0 bases at V and 0 bases at J, with 4 bases between.

CDR3 amino acids: CASSLVAGDPYEQYF. CDR3 coding DNA: TGTGCCAGCAGCTTAGTGGCAGGGGATCCCTACGAGCAGTACTTC. The chain recombines TRBV7-9 with TRBJ2-7, with D possibly being TRBD1 (6 bases). Germline V lookup: CDR1 SEHNR, CDR2 FQNEAQ (reference sequence). The CDR3 is 15 amino acids. With 1 base removed from V and 2 bases from J, the gap between germline ends came to 12 bases.

The count of this clone is one. The rearrangement links TRBV19 to TRBJ1-1; maybe TRBD1 (6 bases). Trimming shortened V by 5 bases and J by 2 bases, and 9 bases separated the two germline ends. Per germline, CDR1 LNHDA and CDR2 SQIVND (reference sequence). There are 13 residues in the CDR3. The CDR3 is CASSLQGNTEAFF. The DNA for the CDR3 is TGTGCCAGTAGTCTACAGGGTAACACTGAAGCTTTCTTT.